The following is a TCR beta chain sequence with its context. The sample originates from a study of blood T cell repertoires in COVID-19. Study as a whole: The United States, Italy and Spain supplied acute and convalescent COVID-19 samples. From T cells, B-cell-depleted T cells, or PBMCs came the material, which was cDNA or gDNA.

In the original workflow: Nucleated cell counts were estimated from reference gene primer amplification. Repertoires were generated with immunoSEQ multiplex PCR, while TCRdb's copy carries only in-frame clones and drops some. V and J calls and clone size are given by that table; D and trimming were obtained from the DNA. The sample has about 140,000 clones, 75% to 80% seen once. The V and J ends lost 4 bases and 5 bases respectively, with 9 bases between them. The CDR3 runs to 12 residues. This clonotype was sampled from a woman between 45 and 60 years old who had recovered from COVID-19. The chain has TRBV5-3 and TRBJ1-1, with unresolved D. TRBV5-3 is an open reading frame, and its role is uncertain. Specimen: PBMCs or T cells enriched from blood (not recorded which). CDR3 bases: TGTGCCAGAAGCGCGAGTTGTACTGAAGCTTTCTTT. It specifies CARSASCTEAFF.